These 28 T cell receptor beta chains came from one sample sequenced in a study of T cells in Graves' hyperthyroidism and ophthalmopathy. TCR beta CDR3 regions were amplified from RNA transcripts. A first-round RT-PCR of the TCR CDR3 used the HTBI primer set. TCRdb independently ran MiXCR on the multiplex PCR reads; one entry per CDR3 protein. Among 500,000 to 600,000 distinct CDR3 sequences listed, over 15% were seen once. Sequenced: blood. These receptors originate from a woman younger than 30 with Graves' hyperthyroidism.

The chain uses TRBV6-1 and TRBJ2-1, with D tentatively TRBD2 (5 bases). V dropped 8 bases and J dropped 3 bases, with 17 bases sitting between them. The CDR3 extends over 15 amino acids. From germline, CDR1 is MNHNS and CDR2 SASEGT. The CDR3 sequence is CASLPILVVYNEQFF. CDR3 nucleotides: TGTGCCAGCCTACCCATACTAGTGGTCTACAATGAGCAGTTCTTC.

This clonotype was picked up many times. J is TRBJ2-2 and V is TRBV12-3 or TRBV12-4; TRBD2 matches 12 bases. The CDR3 runs 16 residues. The V segment lost 6 bases and the J segment 1 base; nucleotides outside the gene matches: 3. As DNA, the CDR3 is TGTGCCAGCAGGCTAGCGGGGGGGATGAACACCGGGGAGCTGTTTTTT. Translation: CASRLAGGMNTGELFF.

As regards this clonotype: A read error may be the cause here, since a much bigger clone is one base away. The chain is built from TRBV7-3 and TRBJ1-1; no reliable D call. Germline V lookup: CDR1 SGHTA, CDR2 FQGTGA. V dropped 1 base and J dropped 7 bases, with 10 bases sitting between them. The CDR3 has 13 residues. The CDR3 sequence is CASSLKKTGEAFF. DNA of the CDR3: TGTGCCAGCAGCTTAAAGAAAACCGGTGAAGCTTTCTTT.

This clonotype was seen a handful of times. J is TRBJ2-3 and V is TRBV4-2; 9 nucleotides agree with TRBD2. Germline V gives CDR1 LGHNA, CDR2 YNFKEQ. The CDR3 spans 17 residues. V shed 1 base, J shed 1 base, and the junction held 6 bases outside the gene matches. For the CDR3, the DNA is TGTGCCAGCAGCCAAGTAGTCCGGACTAGCGGCACAGATACGCAGTATTTT. This codes for CASSQVVRTSGTDTQYF.

This clonotype occurred many times. The chain combines TRBV12-3 or TRBV12-4 with TRBJ1-5, with 9 bases fitting TRBD1. V shed 7 bases, J shed 5 bases, and the junction held 9 bases outside the gene matches. CDR3 length: 15 residues. In nucleotides, the CDR3 is TGTGCCAGCACCCTCGGGGACAGGGAGTATCAGCCCCAGCATTTT. Translation gives CASTLGDREYQPQHF.

Only a few counts were recorded for this clonotype. The chain recombines TRBV6-5 with TRBJ2-3; tentative D call: TRBD2 (5 bases). V was pared by 0 bases and J by 2 bases, with 18 bases between. The CDR3 has 18 amino acids. The germline V gene has CDR1 MNHEY and CDR2 SVGAGI. The CDR3 DNA reads as TGTGCCAGCAGTTACTCGTCATCCGTGGAGGTTTACACAGATACGCAGTATTTT. Its protein product is CASSYSSSVEVYTDTQYF.

The J gene is TRBJ2-2, the V gene TRBV29-1; tentatively, D is TRBD1 (6 bases). CDR3 length: 13 amino acids. Germline V gives CDR1 SQVTM, CDR2 ANQGSEA. V dropped 1 base and J dropped 7 bases, with 10 bases sitting between them. The CDR3 is CSVEVRGHGELFF. CDR3 nucleotides: TGCAGCGTTGAAGTCAGGGGCCACGGGGAGCTGTTTTTT.

The CDR3 protein is CTVGTGGLDEQYF. The CDR3 DNA sequence: TGCACCGTAGGGACAGGGGGCCTCGACGAGCAGTACTTC. The rearrangement uses TRBV29-1 and TRBJ2-7; 12 nucleotides line up with TRBD1. CDR1 and CDR2 (germline): SQVTM, ANQGSEA. The CDR3 covers 13 residues.

This clonotype was counted many times. The chain recombines TRBV7-8 with TRBJ2-7, with a tentative D call TRBD2 (6 bases). The V end lost 5 bases, the J end lost 6 bases, and 11 bases lay between the germline ends. CDR1 is SGHVS, CDR2 FQNEAQ, per germline. This CDR3 has 12 amino acids. The CDR3, as DNA: TGTGCCAGCAGCGATACTAGCTCCGAGCAGTACTTC. This translates into CASSDTSSEQYF.

This clonotype showed up many times. The chain uses TRBV2 and TRBJ2-7, with 8 bases lining up with TRBD1. The trim removed 4 bases at V and 5 bases at J, leaving 7 bases unmatched. Germline V gives CDR1 SNHLY, CDR2 FYNNEI. This CDR3 is built from 14 residues. For the CDR3, the DNA is TGTGCCAGCAGTGGAAGGACAGGGCTCGACGAGCAGTACTTC. It encodes CASSGRTGLDEQYF. The entire variable domain, with the rest obtained from reference TRBV2 and TRBJ2-7, is as follows: EPEVTQTPSHQVTQMGQEVILRCVPISNHLYFYWYRQILGQKVEFLVSFYNNEISEKSEIFDDQFSVERPDGSNFTLKIRSTKLEDSAMYFCASSGRTGLDEQYFGPGTRLTVT.

This clonotype was seen many times. The genes are TRBV5-1 and TRBJ2-7; 9 bases agree with TRBD2. Germline loops: CDR1 SGHRS, CDR2 YFSETQ. V lost 4 bases and J lost 6; bases outside the gene matches: 5. The CDR3 is 13 amino acids. The chain's CDR3 is CASSPGTSSEQYF. In nucleotides, the CDR3 is TGCGCCAGCAGCCCAGGGACTAGCTCCGAGCAGTACTTC.

This chain uses TRBV6-5 with TRBJ1-4, with D hard to call. V dropped 2 bases and J dropped 6 bases, with 13 bases sitting between them. Per germline, CDR1 MNHEY and CDR2 SVGAGI. This CDR3 has 15 residues. DNA for the CDR3: TGTGCCAGCAGTTACGAAGGCGGCAAATATGAAAAACTGTTTTTT. Translating it yields CASSYEGGKYEKLFF.

The gene calls are TRBV25-1 and TRBJ2-1; 7 bases are a match to TRBD2. From germline, CDR1 is MGHDK and CDR2 SYGVNS. The CDR3 is made up of 17 amino acids. V trimming: 3 bases; J trimming: 0 bases; junction bases outside the gene matches: 8. The CDR3 DNA reads TGTGCCAGCAGTGACCCGGGACTACAGTTCTCCTACAATGAGCAGTTCTTC. Translated: CASSDPGLQFSYNEQFF.

This clonotype was picked up many times. The CDR3 loop reads CASSLGGGSYEQYF. The CDR3 DNA reads TGTGCCAGCAGTTTGGGCGGGGGCTCCTACGAGCAGTACTTC. J is TRBJ2-7 and V is TRBV12-3 or TRBV12-4; 7 nucleotides align to TRBD2. The V segment lost 3 bases and the J segment 0 bases; nucleotides outside the gene matches: 2. This CDR3 contains 14 residues.

As to this clonotype: An end of the junction differs from the germline gene, which may be a read error. The rearrangement uses TRBV2 and TRBJ2-5; TRBD1 agrees at 9 bases. The germline gives CDR1 SNHLY, CDR2 FYNNEI. The CDR3 is 11 amino acids. CDR3 bases: TGTGCCAGCAGGACAACGGGACAGGGTGACTTC. Translation: CASRTTGQGDF.

This clonotype was seen at least ten times. The CDR3 spells CATSRVKEAATQYF. CDR3 DNA: TGTGCCACCAGCAGAGTGAAGGAGGCGGCTACGCAGTATTTT. The J gene is TRBJ2-3, the V gene TRBV15, with a weak D call TRBD2 (5 bases). The CDR3 consists of 14 residues. Germline CDR1 is LNHNV and CDR2 is YYDKDF (reference sequence). Trimming shortened V by 1 base and J by 8 bases, and 13 bases separated the two germline ends.

This clonotype was found a few times. V and J are TRBV14 and TRBJ2-7; D gene uncertain. The CDR3 totals 14 residues. Germline loops: CDR1 SGHDN, CDR2 FVKESK. The ends were cut back, 3 bases at V and 2 bases at J, with 11 bases in the middle. This CDR3 is CASSQVPGPYEQYF. CDR3 bases: TGTGCCAGCAGCCAGGTTCCGGGCCCCTACGAGCAGTACTTC.

This clonotype was counted many times. The rearrangement links TRBV7-2 to TRBJ1-1; D is perhaps TRBD1 (5 bases). V dropped 7 bases and J dropped 0 bases, with 21 bases sitting between them. Germline CDR1 is SGHTA and CDR2 is FQGNSA. CDR3 size: 17 residues. CDR3 DNA sequence: TGTGCCAGCACCGTCCGGGTACAGGCGGTCATGAACACTGAAGCTTTCTTT. Translated, it gives CASTVRVQAVMNTEAFF. Based on the CDR3 plus reference TRBV7-2 and TRBJ1-1, the full variable domain is GAGVSQSPSNKVTEKGKDVELRCDPISGHTALYWYRQSLGQGLEFLIYFQGNSAPDKSGLPSDRFSAERTGGSVSTLTIQRTQQEDSAVYLCASTVRVQAVMNTEAFFGQGTRLTVV.

This clonotype was observed many times. V and J are TRBV11-2 and TRBJ2-3, with D perhaps matching TRBD1 or TRBD2 (5 bases each). This CDR3 contains 16 residues. Germline V CDR1 and CDR2: SGHAT, FQNNGV. V lost 0 bases, J lost 5 bases, and 15 bases lay in between. The CDR3 region has the DNA TGTGCCAGCAGCTTAGATGGTGGGGGTATCTTAGATACGCAGTATTTT. As protein: CASSLDGGGILDTQYF. Using reference TRBV11-2 and TRBJ2-3 for the parts outside the CDR3, the full variable domain is EAGVAQSPRYKIIEKRQSVAFWCNPISGHATLYWYQQILGQGPKLLIQFQNNGVVDDSQLPKDRFSAERLKGVDSTLKIQPAKLEDSAVYLCASSLDGGGILDTQYFGPGTRLTVL.

This clonotype has a handful of counts. The chain uses TRBV30 and TRBJ2-2, with TRBD2 as a possible D gene (5 bases). The CDR3 extends over 13 amino acids. CDR1 and CDR2 from the germline V gene are GTSNPN and SVGIG (reference sequence). V dropped 4 bases and J dropped 6 bases, with 12 bases sitting between them. The CDR3 sequence: CAWTPGLSGELFF. The CDR3 DNA reads as TGTGCCTGGACCCCCGGACTCTCCGGGGAGCTGTTTTTT.

The chain carries TRBV9 and TRBJ2-2, with TRBD2 as a possible D gene (5 bases). Germline V gives CDR1 SGDLS, CDR2 YYNGEE. The CDR3 sequence is 16 residues long. The germline V and J ends were trimmed by 1 base and 4 bases, with 14 bases remaining between them. CDR3 bases: TGTGCCAGCAGCGTAATAACTAGTACGATCACCGGGGAGCTGTTTTTT. Residues: CASSVITSTITGELFF.

This clonotype occurred a few times. This chain links TRBV12-3 or TRBV12-4 with TRBJ1-4; weak D call: TRBD1 (5 bases). This CDR3 region has 16 residues. V lost 6 bases and J lost 3, with 17 bases in between. The CDR3 DNA reads as TGTGCCAGCAGCTACCGGTTAACAGGACCTAATGAAAAACTGTTTTTT. This translates into CASSYRLTGPNEKLFF.

There are many counts of this clonotype. The CDR3 sequence is CASSEGDYGYTF. CDR3 in DNA: TGTGCCAGCAGCGAAGGGGACTATGGCTACACCTTC. This chain uses TRBV4-2 with TRBJ1-2; D might be TRBD1 (5 bases). The CDR3 covers 12 residues. V lost 5 bases, J lost 3 bases, and 7 bases lay in between. Looked up from germline, CDR1 is LGHNA and CDR2 is YNFKEQ.

In this sample, this clonotype turned up many times. This chain connects TRBV5-6 to TRBJ2-5, with 7 bases that match TRBD2. There are 14 residues in the CDR3. The ends lost 4 bases at V and 5 bases at J; junction bases unmatched: 8. Germline values: CDR1 SGHDT, CDR2 YYEEEE. The CDR3 protein is CASSGTSASETQYF. Written as DNA, the CDR3 is TGTGCCAGCAGCGGTACTAGCGCGAGTGAGACCCAGTACTTC.

This clonotype was detected only a few times. This chain uses TRBV7-2 with TRBJ2-3; no firm D call. The CDR3 sequence is 16 residues long. Germline lookup yields CDR1 SGHTA and CDR2 FQGNSA. V was cut by 4 bases and J by 1 base, with 15 bases left in between. The CDR3 spells CASSYFHPRGTDTQYF. In nucleotides, the CDR3 is TGTGCCAGCAGCTACTTCCACCCACGCGGCACAGATACGCAGTATTTT.

This CDR3 is CASRGGLAGGGSYNEQFF. The CDR3 DNA follows: TGTGCCAGCAGGGGGGGGCTAGCGGGAGGCGGCTCCTACAATGAGCAGTTCTTC. The chain employs TRBV14 and TRBJ2-1, with TRBD2 identical over 11 bases. CDR1 is SGHDN and CDR2 is FVKESK in the germline V gene. The CDR3 totals 18 residues. The junction had 10 bases not matched to a gene; V was cut back by 6 bases and J by 0 bases. Together with reference TRBV14 and TRBJ2-1, the CDR3 gives the full variable domain: EAGVTQFPSHSVIEKGQTVTLRCDPISGHDNLYWYRRVMGKEIKFLLHFVKESKQDESGMPNNRFLAERTGGTYSTLKVQPAELEDSGVYFCASRGGLAGGGSYNEQFFGPGTRLTVL.

In this sample, this clonotype turned up many times. The J gene is TRBJ2-7, the V gene TRBV7-9; D might be TRBD1 or TRBD2, each matching 5 bases. Per the germline V gene, CDR1 is SEHNR and CDR2 is FQNEAQ (reference sequence). Trimming removed 8 bases at V and 0 bases at J, with 14 bases between. The CDR3 runs to 14 residues. The CDR3 protein is CASEGTGDSYEQYF. CDR3 in DNA: TGTGCCAGCGAGGGAACAGGCGACTCCTACGAGCAGTACTTC.

This clonotype was seen a few times. The chain links TRBV19 to TRBJ2-1; 7 bases line up with TRBD2. Looked up from germline, CDR1 is LNHDA and CDR2 is SQIVND (reference sequence). CDR3 size: 18 residues. The V gene end was trimmed by 3 bases and the J gene end by 6 bases; junction bases not matched to a gene: 17. CDR3 sequence (DNA): TGTGCCAGTAGTATCTGGCAGACCGGGACGCGCGGGGGCAATGAGCAGTTCTTC. Its translation: CASSIWQTGTRGGNEQFF.